The 27 T cell receptor beta chains presented below share a single source sample, sequenced in a study of blood T cell repertoires in COVID-19. Clones were sequenced by immunoSEQ multiplex PCR, and TCRdb holds only the in-frame ones, with some missing. The sample carries approximately 180,000 clones, about 78% recorded once. The sequenced sample consisted of PBMCs or T cells enriched from blood (not recorded which). The source is a woman aged 50 to 65 who had recovered from COVID-19.

This clone was seen a handful of times. V usage is TRBV9 and J usage is TRBJ2-4; 9 bases are shared with TRBD2. Germline assignment: CDR1 SGDLS and CDR2 YYNGEE. V lost 4 bases to trimming and J lost 1 base; unmatched junction nucleotides: 9. The length of the CDR3 is 17 residues. CDR3 protein: CASSPAGLARAKNIQYF. CDR3 nucleotide sequence: TGTGCCAGCAGCCCCGCCGGACTAGCGAGGGCCAAAAACATTCAGTACTTC.

The chain has TRBV5-4 and TRBJ2-2; maybe TRBD1 (5 bases). The germline V gene encodes CDR1 SGHNT and CDR2 YYREEE (reference sequence). Deletions cut 0 bases from V and 1 base from J, with 10 bases between. CDR3 length equals 16 residues. The CDR3 here is CASSLAWGGNTGELFF. DNA for the CDR3: TGTGCCAGCAGCTTGGCTTGGGGCGGGAACACCGGGGAGCTGTTTTTT.

This chain uses TRBV19 with TRBJ1-1; TRBD1 matches 8 bases. Germline V gene sequence: CDR1 LNHDA, CDR2 SQIVND (reference sequence). V dropped 6 bases and J dropped 6; count of bases not matched to a gene: 6. The CDR3 contains 13 residues. The CDR3 loop is CASRPQGGAEAFF. The DNA of the CDR3 is TGTGCCAGTAGACCACAGGGGGGCGCTGAAGCTTTCTTT.

This chain joins TRBV5-1 and TRBJ1-6; 9 bases fit TRBD1. Per germline, CDR1 SGHRS and CDR2 YFSETQ. V dropped 2 bases and J dropped 4; count of bases not matched to a gene: 10. This CDR3 has 18 residues. This chain's CDR3 is CASSFRDRATGYNSPLHF. For the CDR3, the DNA is TGCGCCAGCAGCTTCCGGGACAGGGCCACGGGGTATAATTCACCCCTCCACTTT.

J is TRBJ2-7 and V is TRBV5-5, with D possibly matching TRBD2 (5 bases). Looked up from germline, CDR1 is SGHKS and CDR2 is YYEKEE (reference sequence). CDR3 length equals 14 residues. V lost 2 bases and J lost 0, with 9 bases in between. The CDR3 here is CASSFGAVSYEQYF. Written as DNA, the CDR3 is TGTGCCAGCAGCTTTGGAGCGGTCTCCTACGAGCAGTACTTC.

The chain links TRBV18 to TRBJ2-7; 13 nucleotides match TRBD2. The germline V gene encodes CDR1 KGHSH and CDR2 LQKENI. With V trimmed by 5 bases and J by 0 bases, 1 base remained unmatched. This CDR3 spans 15 amino acids. The CDR3: CASSRTSGGSYEQYF. The DNA of the CDR3 is TGTGCCAGCTCAAGGACTAGCGGGGGCTCCTACGAGCAGTACTTC.

On this clone itself: Distinct nucleotide sequences in the sample also encode this CDR3. V and J are TRBV30 and TRBJ1-1; D remains ambiguous. Between the trimmed V and J ends, which lost 4 bases and 0 bases, there was a span of 9 bases. CDR3 length: 13 residues. Looked up from germline, CDR1 is GTSNPN and CDR2 is SVGIG (reference sequence). Here the CDR3 reads CAWTRGLNTEAFF. CDR3 nucleotide sequence: TGTGCCTGGACCCGAGGGTTGAACACTGAAGCTTTCTTT.

This chain connects TRBV14 to TRBJ2-3; no firm D call. The CDR3 loop spans 15 amino acids. V was cut by 3 bases and J by 0 bases, with 10 bases left in between. CDR1 and CDR2 (germline): SGHDN, FVKESK. The DNA for the CDR3 is TGTGCCAGCAGCCAGTGGGTCGGGAGCACAGATACGCAGTATTTT. It yields the protein CASSQWVGSTDTQYF.

The rearrangement links TRBV7-3 to TRBJ2-3; 12 nucleotides line up with TRBD2. CDR1 is SGHTA, CDR2 FQGTGA, per germline. This CDR3 region has 16 residues. Trimming took 2 bases from V and 2 from J; bases not matched to a gene: 2. The CDR3 DNA reads as TGTGCCAGCAGCTTAGGGACTAGCGGGTACACAGATACGCAGTATTTT. It specifies CASSLGTSGYTDTQYF.

The rearrangement joins TRBV3-1 (or the pseudogene TRBV3-2) to TRBJ1-2, with D unclear. Trimming cost V 1 base and J 4 bases, with 19 bases left between them. The CDR3 is 17 residues long. Per the germline V gene, CDR1 is LGHDT and CDR2 is YNNKEL (reference sequence). CDR3 residues: CASSQVSGHAAGYGYTF. For the CDR3, the DNA is TGTGCCAGCAGCCAAGTTTCGGGTCACGCTGCTGGCTATGGCTACACCTTC.

This clone was seen only once. The chain has TRBV28 and TRBJ2-1; no firm D call. The CDR3 contains 14 residues. In germline, CDR1 is MDHEN, CDR2 SYDVKM. V was shortened by 5 bases and J by 6 bases, with 14 bases between the two germline ends. The DNA of the CDR3 is TGTGCCAGCAGTCCCGCCGGAGCGCGCAATGAGCAGTTCTTC. Translated: CASSPAGARNEQFF.

The rearrangement uses TRBV5-6 and TRBJ2-5; unclear D gene. V dropped 2 bases and J dropped 7 bases, with 6 bases sitting between them. The CDR3 is 11 residues long. Germline CDR1 SGHDT, CDR2 YYEEEE. DNA of the CDR3: TGTGCCAGCAGCTTTCTCGGGACCCAGTACTTC. This encodes CASSFLGTQYF.

This clone has more than one count but fewer than ten. The V call is TRBV5-1, the J call TRBJ2-5, with D possibly TRBD2 on 6 matching bases. Between the trimmed V and J ends, which lost 3 bases and 5 bases, there was a span of 23 bases. CDR3 length: 17 amino acids. CDR1 SGHRS and CDR2 YFSETQ come from the germline V gene. The CDR3 reads CASSSEAGPASGETQYF. The CDR3, as DNA: TGCGCCAGCAGCTCCGAAGCGGGCCCTGCCTCTGGGGAGACCCAGTACTTC.

This clone has only a few counts. This rearrangement joins TRBV27 to TRBJ1-6; 9 positions match TRBD1. Unmatched junction bases numbered 6, after V lost 3 bases and J lost 9 bases. CDR3 length: 15 residues. Per germline, CDR1 MNHEY and CDR2 SMNVEV (reference sequence). CDR3 sequence: CASSFAGQGRSPLHF. DNA for the CDR3: TGTGCCAGCAGTTTTGCGGGACAGGGACGTTCACCCCTCCACTTT.

This clone was counted only a few times. The chain carries TRBV6-1 and TRBJ1-5, with D possibly matching TRBD1 (5 bases). The CDR3 runs 19 residues. The V end was cut by 4 bases, the J end by 3 bases, with 25 bases between. Germline-derived CDR1 and CDR2 are MNHNS and SASEGT. The CDR3 DNA sequence: TGTGCCAGCAGTGGGGGAGGGGCCGGACGGCGGCACGACAATCAGCCCCAGCATTTT. Its translation is CASSGGGAGRRHDNQPQHF.

This clone was detected a few times. The chain couples TRBV28 to TRBJ2-3; 10 bases line up with TRBD2. The germline V gene encodes CDR1 MDHEN and CDR2 SYDVKM. The CDR3 length is 14 residues. V lost 6 bases, J lost 0 bases, and 0 bases stayed unmatched. CDR3 residues: CASRTSGSTDTQYF. CDR3 nucleotide sequence: TGTGCCAGCAGGACTAGCGGGAGCACAGATACGCAGTATTTT.

This chain links TRBV5-4 with TRBJ2-1, with TRBD1 as a possible D gene (6 bases). Trimming cost V 0 bases and J 7 bases, with 11 bases left between them. The CDR3 contains 14 residues. The germline CDR1 and CDR2 sequences are SGHNT and YYREEE (reference sequence). The CDR3 loop is CASSLVGAWNEQFF. The CDR3 bases are TGTGCCAGCAGCTTGGTGGGGGCGTGGAATGAGCAGTTCTTC.

V is TRBV9 and J is TRBJ1-4; D call uncertain. The CDR3 is made up of 14 amino acids. Per germline, CDR1 SGDLS and CDR2 YYNGEE. Trimming shortened V by 3 bases and J by 3 bases, and 9 bases separated the two germline ends. The CDR3 sequence is CASSETGANEKLFF. CDR3 DNA sequence: TGTGCCAGCAGCGAAACGGGAGCTAATGAAAAACTGTTTTTT.

The rearrangement links TRBV12-2 to TRBJ1-2; the table gives TRBD1 as D, unverified against the DNA. TRBV12-2 is a known pseudogene. This CDR3 contains 16 residues. In DNA form, the CDR3 reads TGTGCAAGTCGCCCAGGGGGCAGGGGGCGCTGCTATGGCTACACCTTC. Translation gives CASRPGGRGRCYGYTF.

The chain employs TRBV3-1 (or the pseudogene TRBV3-2) and TRBJ2-5; D is unclear. The CDR3 runs to 13 residues. Germline values: CDR1 LGHDT, CDR2 YNNKEL (reference sequence). V was clipped by 4 bases and J by 4 bases, with 10 bases between them. CDR3 DNA: TGTGCCAGCAGCCCTGGTCAGTTAGAGACCCAGTACTTC. Translation gives CASSPGQLETQYF.

The CDR3 coding sequence is TGTGCCAGCAGCTCCCGACTAGCGGGTAAATACAATGAGCAGTTCTTC. Encoded protein: CASSSRLAGKYNEQFF. This chain uses TRBV7-9 with TRBJ2-1, with 10 bases fitting TRBD2. The CDR3 consists of 16 residues. Germline V gives CDR1 SEHNR, CDR2 FQNEAQ (reference sequence). V gave up 4 bases and J gave up 4 bases; unmatched junction bases: 7.

The chain combines TRBV18 with TRBJ2-7; D might be TRBD2 (6 bases). Germline CDR1 KGHSH, CDR2 LQKENI. V was clipped by 6 bases and J by 5 bases, with 14 bases between them. The CDR3 has 13 amino acids. The CDR3 coding sequence is TGTGCCAGCTCGGGCAGGGAGGTAGACGAGCAGTACTTC. This gives the protein CASSGREVDEQYF.

The CDR3 here is CATAANFYGYTF. CDR3 DNA: TGTGCCACCGCGGCGAATTTCTATGGCTACACCTTC. The chain recombines TRBV6-5 with TRBJ1-2; the D is unclear. CDR1 MNHEY and CDR2 SVGAGI come from the germline V gene. This CDR3 has 12 amino acids. Trimming cost V 10 bases and J 4 bases, with 13 bases left between them.

The rearrangement uses TRBV7-2 and TRBJ1-2; 10 nucleotides align to TRBD1. Germline V gives CDR1 SGHTA, CDR2 FQGNSA. The CDR3 is 14 amino acids. Trimming cost V 4 bases and J 6 bases; bases outside gene matches: 5. Here the CDR3 reads CASSSVDRGHGYTF. DNA for the CDR3: TGTGCCAGCAGCTCCGTCGACAGGGGGCATGGCTACACCTTC.

The chain recombines TRBV5-1 with TRBJ2-7; 9 bases line up with TRBD2. Looked up from germline, CDR1 is SGHRS and CDR2 is YFSETQ. The ends lost 1 base at V and 4 bases at J; junction bases unmatched: 6. The CDR3 is made up of 15 amino acids. The CDR3 spells CASSLTGTSFYEQYF. CDR3 DNA: TGCGCCAGCAGCTTGACCGGGACTAGCTTTTACGAGCAGTACTTC.

V is TRBV28 and J is TRBJ1-2; D call uncertain. This CDR3 region has 12 residues. The V gene's germline CDR1 is MDHEN and CDR2 SYDVKM. The V gene lost 0 bases and the J gene lost 7 bases, with 6 bases spanning the gap. The CDR3 loop is CASSLWGSGYTF. The DNA of the CDR3 is TGTGCCAGCAGTTTATGGGGCTCTGGCTACACCTTC.

The V gene is TRBV4-1, the J gene TRBJ2-3; D gene unclear. This CDR3 region has 13 residues. The ends were cut back, 0 bases at V and 5 bases at J, with 6 bases in the middle. CDR1 and CDR2 from the germline V gene are MGHRA and YSYEKL. The CDR3 nucleotides read TGCGCCAGCAGCCAAGATCCGCGAGATACGCAGTATTTT. Translating gives CASSQDPRDTQYF.